This T cell receptor (beta chain) originates from a study of PD-1 blockade in classical Hodgkin lymphoma. Each patient's relapse followed autologous stem cell transplantation, and brentuximab vedotin exposure varied. Purification of CD4+ T cells from thawed PBMCs was achieved by magnetic negative selection. Assay: immunoSEQ multiplex PCR; the TCRdb copy retains only in-frame clones and omits some. The sample holds some 10,000 clones, roughly 69% seen once. Whole-study results and caveats: Only CD4+ TCR diversity, not CD8+, had risen significantly by C4D1. Diversity similar to that of newly diagnosed patients was seen at baseline in complete responders.

A word on this clone: Its antigen is unidentified.

J lost 2 bases, V lost 8 bases, and 7 bases had no gene match. The CDR3 loop spans 13 amino acids. CDR1 and CDR2 (germline): SQVTM, ANQGSEA. The chain carries TRBV29-1 and TRBJ2-5, with 8 positions matching TRBD1. This receptor was identified in a human donor with classical Hodgkin lymphoma. The sample was CD4+ T cells from blood, taken at baseline. This CDR3 reads CSIAGTGQETQYF. The CDR3 bases are TGCAGCATTGCCGGGACAGGACAAGAGACCCAGTACTTC.